This T cell receptor (beta chain) was obtained from a study of T cell responses to AZD1222 COVID-19 vaccine. Study-wide results and caveats: The reported proportion of spike-specific TCRs targeting unmutated variant regions was nearly half.

Repertoires were generated with immunoSEQ multiplex PCR, while TCRdb's copy carries only in-frame clones and drops some. The data show 150,000 to 200,000 clones, with around nine tenths seen just once and around 3.6% held by the top ten. Note on this clone: Its antigen is currently unknown.

Trimming took off 3 bases at V and 0 bases at J, with 8 bases between the two ends. This CDR3 has 14 residues. Germline CDR1 SEHNR, CDR2 FQNEAQ (reference sequence). The V call is TRBV7-9, the J call TRBJ1-2; no firm D call. The sample in question was peripheral blood, obtained 28 days after the second dose of the MenACWY control vaccine. This clonotype was obtained from an adult who received the MenACWY meningococcal vaccine as a control. CDR3 sequence (DNA): TGTGCCAGCAGCTTGTTGCACGCTAACTATGGCTACACCTTC. Protein: CASSLLHANYGYTF.